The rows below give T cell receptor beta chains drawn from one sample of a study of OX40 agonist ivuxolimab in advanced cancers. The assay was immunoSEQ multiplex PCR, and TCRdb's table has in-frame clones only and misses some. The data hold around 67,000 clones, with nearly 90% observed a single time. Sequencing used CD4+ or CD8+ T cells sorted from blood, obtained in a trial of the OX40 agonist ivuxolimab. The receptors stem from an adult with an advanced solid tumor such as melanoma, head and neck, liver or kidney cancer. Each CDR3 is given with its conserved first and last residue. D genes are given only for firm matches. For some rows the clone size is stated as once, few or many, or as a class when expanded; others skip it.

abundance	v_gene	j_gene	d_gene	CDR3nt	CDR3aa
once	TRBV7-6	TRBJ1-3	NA	TGTGCCAGCAGCTTAGCGGCAGGGGCTGGAAACACCATATATTTT	CASSLAAGAGNTIYF
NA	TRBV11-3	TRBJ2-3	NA	TGTGCCAGCAGCTCGCTCGGGGATTCAGATACGCAGTATTTT	CASSSLGDSDTQYF
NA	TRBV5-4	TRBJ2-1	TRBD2	TGTGCCAGCAGCCCCGCGGGGGGCCAGTCGTACAATGAGCAGTTCTTC	CASSPAGGQSYNEQFF
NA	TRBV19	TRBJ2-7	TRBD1	TGTGCCAGTAGTTCGGACAGGGCCTACGAGCAGTACTTC	CASSSDRAYEQYF
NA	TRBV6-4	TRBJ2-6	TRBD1	TGTGCCAGTCCTAGAACAGGGGGCGCTGGGGCCAACGTCCTGACTTTC	CASPRTGGAGANVLTF
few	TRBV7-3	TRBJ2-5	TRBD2	TGTGCCAGCAGCCAGGGACTAGCGGGTACAGAGACCCAGTACTTC	CASSQGLAGTETQYF
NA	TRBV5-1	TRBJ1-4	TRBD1	TGCGCCAGCAGCTACACAGGGGAGGGTGAAAAACTGTTTTTT	CASSYTGEGEKLFF
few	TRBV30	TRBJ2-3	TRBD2	TGTGCCTGGAGTTCCCTACTAGCGGGGACCACAGATACGCAGTATTTT	CAWSSLLAGTTDTQYF
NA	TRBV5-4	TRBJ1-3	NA	TGTGCCACTCGTCCGCGGGAACTCTCTGGAAACACCATATATTTT	CATRPRELSGNTIYF
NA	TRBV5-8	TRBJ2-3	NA	TGTGCCAGCGCCACCCAGGGGATAGCAGATACGCAGTATTTT	CASATQGIADTQYF
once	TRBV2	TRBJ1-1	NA	TGTGCCAGCAGTTTATCCATGAACACTGAAGCTTTCTTT	CASSLSMNTEAFF
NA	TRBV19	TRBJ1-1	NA	TGTGCCAGTAGTATAGATGGCAGGGTAATGGCTGAAGCTTTCTTT	CASSIDGRVMAEAFF
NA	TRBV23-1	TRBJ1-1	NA	TGCGCCAGCAGTCAGCGACAGTATTGGGGCACTGAAGCTTTCTTT	CASSQRQYWGTEAFF